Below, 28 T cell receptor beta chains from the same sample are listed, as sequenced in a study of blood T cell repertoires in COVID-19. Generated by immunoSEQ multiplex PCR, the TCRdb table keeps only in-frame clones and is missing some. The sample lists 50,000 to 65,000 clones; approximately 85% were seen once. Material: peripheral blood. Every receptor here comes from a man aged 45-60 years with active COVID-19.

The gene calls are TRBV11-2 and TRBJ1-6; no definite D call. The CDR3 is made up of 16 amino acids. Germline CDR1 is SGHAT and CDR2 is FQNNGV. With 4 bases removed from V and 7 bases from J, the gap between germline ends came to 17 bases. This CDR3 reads CASSSLKESRNSPLHF. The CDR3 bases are TGTGCCAGCAGCTCTCTAAAGGAGAGCCGAAATTCACCCCTCCACTTT.

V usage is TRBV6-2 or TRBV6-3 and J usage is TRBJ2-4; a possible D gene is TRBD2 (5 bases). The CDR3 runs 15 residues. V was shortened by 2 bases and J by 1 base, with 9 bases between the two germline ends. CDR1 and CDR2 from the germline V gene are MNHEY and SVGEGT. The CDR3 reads CASSYAGAAKNIQYF. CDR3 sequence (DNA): TGTGCCAGCAGTTACGCGGGTGCGGCCAAAAACATTCAGTACTTC.

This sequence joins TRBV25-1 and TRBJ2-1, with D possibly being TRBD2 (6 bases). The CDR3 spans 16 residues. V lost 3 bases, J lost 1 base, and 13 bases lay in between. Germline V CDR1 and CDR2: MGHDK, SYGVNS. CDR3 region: CASSDNSGRSYNEQFF. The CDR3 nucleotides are TGTGCCAGCAGTGATAATTCTGGGAGGTCCTACAATGAGCAGTTCTTC.

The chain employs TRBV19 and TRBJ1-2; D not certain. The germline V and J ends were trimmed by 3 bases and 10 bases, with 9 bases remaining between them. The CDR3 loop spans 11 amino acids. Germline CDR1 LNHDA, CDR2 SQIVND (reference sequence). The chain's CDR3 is CASSITGIYTF. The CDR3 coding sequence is TGTGCCAGTAGTATTACGGGAATCTACACCTTC.

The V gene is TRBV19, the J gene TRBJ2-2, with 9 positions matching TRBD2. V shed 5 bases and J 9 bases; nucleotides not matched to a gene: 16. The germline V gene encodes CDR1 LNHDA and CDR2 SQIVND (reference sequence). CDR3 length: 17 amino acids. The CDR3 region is CASSAGGAPGGYRELFF. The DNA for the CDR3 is TGTGCCAGTAGTGCGGGGGGGGCCCCAGGCGGCTACCGGGAGCTGTTTTTT.

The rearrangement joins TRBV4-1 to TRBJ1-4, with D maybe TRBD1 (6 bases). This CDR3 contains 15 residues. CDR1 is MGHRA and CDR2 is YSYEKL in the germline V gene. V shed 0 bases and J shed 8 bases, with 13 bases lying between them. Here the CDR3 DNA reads TGCGCCAGCAGCCAAGAGCCAGGGGTAAAAGAAAAACTGTTTTTT. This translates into CASSQEPGVKEKLFF.

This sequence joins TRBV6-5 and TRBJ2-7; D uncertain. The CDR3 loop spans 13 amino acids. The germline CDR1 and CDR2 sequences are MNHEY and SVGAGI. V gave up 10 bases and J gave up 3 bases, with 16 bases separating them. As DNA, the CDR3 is TGTGCCACCAGAAAATGGCAGGACTACGAGCAGTACTTC. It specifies CATRKWQDYEQYF.

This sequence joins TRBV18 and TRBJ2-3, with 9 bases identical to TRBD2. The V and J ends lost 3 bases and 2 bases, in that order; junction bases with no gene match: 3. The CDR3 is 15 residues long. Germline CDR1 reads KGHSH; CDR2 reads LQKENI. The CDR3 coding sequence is TGTGCCAGCTCACCGCGGGGGGGGTCCACAGATACGCAGTATTTT. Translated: CASSPRGGSTDTQYF.

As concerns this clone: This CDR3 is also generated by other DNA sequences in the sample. CDR3 amino acids: CASTLGGNTEAFF. CDR3 nucleotides: TGTGCCAGCACCCTCGGTGGGAACACTGAAGCTTTCTTT. This rearrangement joins TRBV6-5 to TRBJ1-1; D not certain. V was trimmed by 7 bases and J by 1 base, leaving 10 bases between them. Germline V gene lookup returns CDR1 MNHEY and CDR2 SVGAGI. The length of the CDR3 is 13 residues.

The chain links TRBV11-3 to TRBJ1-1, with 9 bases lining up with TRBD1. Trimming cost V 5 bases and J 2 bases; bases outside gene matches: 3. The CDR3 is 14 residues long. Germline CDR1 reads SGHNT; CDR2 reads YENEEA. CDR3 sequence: CASSPDRGNTEAFF. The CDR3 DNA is TGTGCCAGCAGCCCGGACAGGGGAAACACTGAAGCTTTCTTT. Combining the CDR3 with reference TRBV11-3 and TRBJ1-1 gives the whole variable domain EAGVVQSPRYKIIEKKQPVAFWCNPISGHNTLYWYLQNLGQGPELLIRYENEEAVDDSQLPKDRFSAERLKGVDSTLKIQPAELGDSAVYLCASSPDRGNTEAFFGQGTRLTVV.

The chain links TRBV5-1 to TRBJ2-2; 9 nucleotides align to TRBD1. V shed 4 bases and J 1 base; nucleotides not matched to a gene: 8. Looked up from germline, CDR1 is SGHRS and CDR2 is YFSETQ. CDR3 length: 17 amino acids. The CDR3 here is CASSPGQGQKNTGELFF. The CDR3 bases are TGCGCCAGCAGCCCGGGACAGGGTCAGAAGAACACCGGGGAGCTGTTTTTT.

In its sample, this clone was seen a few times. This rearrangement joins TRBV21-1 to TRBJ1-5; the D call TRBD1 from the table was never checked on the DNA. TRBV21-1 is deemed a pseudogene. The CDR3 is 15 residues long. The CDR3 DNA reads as TGTGCCAGCAGCACTAGACAGACCCGCAGTCAGCCCCAGCATTTT. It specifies CASSTRQTRSQPQHF.

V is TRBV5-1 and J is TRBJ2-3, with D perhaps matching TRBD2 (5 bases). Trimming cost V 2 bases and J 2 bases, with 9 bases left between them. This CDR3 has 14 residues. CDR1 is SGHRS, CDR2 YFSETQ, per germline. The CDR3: CASSFRGDTDTQYF. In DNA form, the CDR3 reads TGCGCCAGCAGCTTTCGGGGAGACACAGATACGCAGTATTTT.

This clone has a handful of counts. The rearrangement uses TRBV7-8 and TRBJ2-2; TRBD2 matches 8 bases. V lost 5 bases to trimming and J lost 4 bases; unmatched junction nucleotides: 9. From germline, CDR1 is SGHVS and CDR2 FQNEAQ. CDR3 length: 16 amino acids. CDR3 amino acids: CASSPRGGIGTGELFF. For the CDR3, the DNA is TGTGCCAGCAGCCCCCGGGGGGGCATCGGCACCGGGGAGCTGTTTTTT.

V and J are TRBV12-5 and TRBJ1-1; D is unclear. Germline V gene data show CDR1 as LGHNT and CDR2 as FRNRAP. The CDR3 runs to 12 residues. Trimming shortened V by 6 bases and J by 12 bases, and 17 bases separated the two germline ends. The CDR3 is CASGTAQGRTFF. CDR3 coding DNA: TGTGCTAGTGGAACGGCCCAAGGGAGGACTTTCTTT. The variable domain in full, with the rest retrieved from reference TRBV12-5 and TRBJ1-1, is DARVTQTPRHKVTEMGQEVTMRCQPILGHNTVFWYRQTMMQGLELLAYFRNRAPLDDSGMPKDRFSAEMPDATLATLKIQPSEPRDSAVYFCASGTAQGRTFFGQGTRLTVV.

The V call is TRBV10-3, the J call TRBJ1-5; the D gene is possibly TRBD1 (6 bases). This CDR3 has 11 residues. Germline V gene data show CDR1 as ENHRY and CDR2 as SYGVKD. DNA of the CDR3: TGTGAGGGGGTGTTGGATCAGCCCCAGCATTTT. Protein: CEGVLDQPQHF.

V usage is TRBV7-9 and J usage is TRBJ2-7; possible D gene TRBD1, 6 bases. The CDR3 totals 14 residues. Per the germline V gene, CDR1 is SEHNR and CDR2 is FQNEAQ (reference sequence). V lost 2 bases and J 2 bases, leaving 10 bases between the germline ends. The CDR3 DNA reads TGTGCCAGCAGCTTAAACAGGGATACCTACGAGCAGTACTTC. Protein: CASSLNRDTYEQYF.

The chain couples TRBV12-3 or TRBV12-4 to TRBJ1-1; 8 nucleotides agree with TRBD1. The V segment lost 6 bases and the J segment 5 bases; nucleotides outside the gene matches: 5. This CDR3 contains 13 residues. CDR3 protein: CASSRGRGTEAFF. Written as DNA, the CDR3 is TGTGCCAGCAGCAGGGGGCGCGGTACTGAAGCTTTCTTT.

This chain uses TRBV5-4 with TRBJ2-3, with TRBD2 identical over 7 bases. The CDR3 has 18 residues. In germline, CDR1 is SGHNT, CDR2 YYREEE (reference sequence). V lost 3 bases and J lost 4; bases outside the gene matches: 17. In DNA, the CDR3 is TGTGCCAGCAGCTCCCCTACCCGGACTAGAGCAGCGGCAGATACGCAGTATTTT. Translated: CASSSPTRTRAAADTQYF.

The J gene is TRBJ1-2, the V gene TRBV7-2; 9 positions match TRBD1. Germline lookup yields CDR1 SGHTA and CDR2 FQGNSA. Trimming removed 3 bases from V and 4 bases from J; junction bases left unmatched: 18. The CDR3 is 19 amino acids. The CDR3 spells CASSFGIRSGTGNSYGYTF. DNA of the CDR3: TGTGCCAGCAGCTTCGGAATCCGGTCCGGGACAGGGAATAGCTATGGCTACACCTTC.

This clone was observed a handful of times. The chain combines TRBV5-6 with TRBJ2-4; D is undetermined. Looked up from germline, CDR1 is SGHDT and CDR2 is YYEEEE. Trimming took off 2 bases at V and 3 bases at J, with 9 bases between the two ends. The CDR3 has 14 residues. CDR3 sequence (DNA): TGTGCCAGCAGCTTATCAGATGTCAAAAACATTCAGTACTTC. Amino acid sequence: CASSLSDVKNIQYF.

Written as DNA, the CDR3 is TGCGCCAGCAGTTTAGCGGGCGAGCAGTACTTC. This sequence encodes CASSLAGEQYF. This chain joins TRBV5-1 and TRBJ2-7, with 7 bases identical to TRBD2. The germline V gene encodes CDR1 SGHRS and CDR2 YFSETQ. This CDR3 has 11 residues. The ends lost 5 bases at V and 6 bases at J; junction bases unmatched: 2.

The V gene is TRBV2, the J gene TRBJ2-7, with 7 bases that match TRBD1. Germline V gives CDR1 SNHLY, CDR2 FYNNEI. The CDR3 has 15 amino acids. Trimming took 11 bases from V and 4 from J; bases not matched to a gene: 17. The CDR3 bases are TGTGCCTCCACGAACTTCCGGGACAGCAGTTACGAGCAGTACTTC. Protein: CASTNFRDSSYEQYF.

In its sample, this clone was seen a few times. CDR3 sequence reads: CASSTGGGRTDTQYF. The CDR3, as DNA: TGCGCCAGCAGCACCGGGGGGGGGCGCACAGATACGCAGTATTTT. The chain recombines TRBV5-1 with TRBJ2-3; 8 bases fit TRBD2. The CDR3 length is 15 residues. Trimming took 4 bases from V and 1 from J; bases not matched to a gene: 5. CDR1 and CDR2 (germline): SGHRS, YFSETQ.

CDR3 loop: CASSLVLAPDQPQHF. The DNA for the CDR3 is TGTGCCAGCAGCTTGGTTTTGGCACCCGATCAGCCCCAGCATTTT. V gene TRBV5-6 combines with J gene TRBJ1-5; the D is unclear. This CDR3 comprises 15 residues. V shed 0 bases and J shed 5 bases, with 12 bases lying between them. Germline V CDR1 and CDR2: SGHDT, YYEEEE.

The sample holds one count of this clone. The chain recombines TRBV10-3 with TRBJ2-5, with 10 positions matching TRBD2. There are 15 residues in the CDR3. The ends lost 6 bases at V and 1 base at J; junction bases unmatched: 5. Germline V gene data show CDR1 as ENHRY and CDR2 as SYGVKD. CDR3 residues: CAISRTSGSQETQYF. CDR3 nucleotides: TGTGCCATCAGCCGGACTAGCGGCTCCCAAGAGACCCAGTACTTC.

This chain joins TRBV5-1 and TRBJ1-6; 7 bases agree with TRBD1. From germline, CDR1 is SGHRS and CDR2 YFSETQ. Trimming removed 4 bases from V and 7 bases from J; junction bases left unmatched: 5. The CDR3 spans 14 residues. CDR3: CASSPGTANSPLHF. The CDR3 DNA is TGCGCCAGCAGCCCAGGGACAGCCAATTCACCCCTCCACTTT.

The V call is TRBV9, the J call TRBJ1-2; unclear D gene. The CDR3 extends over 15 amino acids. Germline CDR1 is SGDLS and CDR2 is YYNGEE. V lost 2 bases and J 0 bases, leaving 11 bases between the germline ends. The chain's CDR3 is CASSVRGKSNYGYTF. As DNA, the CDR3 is TGTGCCAGCAGCGTTAGAGGGAAGTCTAACTATGGCTACACCTTC.